These 27 T cell receptor beta chains came from one sample sequenced in a study of cytomegalovirus exposure and HLA in healthy donors. Primers included in the PCR were 60 Vbeta and 13 Jbeta primers. Data came from immunoSEQ multiplex PCR; TCRdb stores just in-frame clones and leaves some out. The data contain around 20,000 clones, approximately 84% of them singletons. The sample taken for sequencing was PBMCs. These receptor sequences come from a human donor in good health.

The CDR3 spells CATSRDRGLEPQHF. CDR3 nucleotide sequence: TGTGCCACCAGCAGAGACAGGGGATTGGAGCCCCAGCATTTT. V is TRBV15 and J is TRBJ1-5; the D gene is possibly TRBD1 (6 bases). Germline V gene sequence: CDR1 LNHNV, CDR2 YYDKDF (reference sequence). V was clipped by 0 bases and J by 8 bases, with 11 bases between them. The CDR3 loop spans 14 amino acids.

The V and J genes are TRBV9 and TRBJ2-5; no firm D call. The V gene lost 3 bases and the J gene lost 4 bases, with 19 bases spanning the gap. This CDR3 region has 16 residues. Germline V lookup: CDR1 SGDLS, CDR2 YYNGEE. This chain's CDR3 is CASSGYMDPRSETQYF. CDR3 coding DNA: TGTGCCAGCAGCGGATATATGGATCCGCGGTCAGAGACCCAGTACTTC.

The V and J genes are TRBV7-2 and TRBJ1-5; D call uncertain. The germline gives CDR1 SGHTA, CDR2 FQGNSA. This CDR3 spans 15 amino acids. With 1 base removed from V and 10 bases from J, the gap between germline ends came to 17 bases. The chain's CDR3 is CASSLDGAGPIPQHF. The CDR3 DNA reads TGTGCCAGCAGCTTAGATGGAGCGGGCCCGATACCCCAGCATTTT.

The genes are TRBV4-2 and TRBJ2-6; D gene uncertain. This CDR3 spans 15 amino acids. With 6 bases removed from V and 0 bases from J, the gap between germline ends came to 9 bases. The V gene's germline CDR1 is LGHNA and CDR2 YNFKEQ. Written as DNA, the CDR3 is TGTGCCAGCAGAAGTACAGTCTCTGGGGCCAACGTCCTGACTTTC. Residues: CASRSTVSGANVLTF.

The gene calls are TRBV19 and TRBJ2-5; no clear D. V lost 4 bases and J 2 bases, leaving 8 bases between the germline ends. Germline values: CDR1 LNHDA, CDR2 SQIVND (reference sequence). The CDR3 loop spans 13 amino acids. The DNA for the CDR3 is TGTGCCAGTAGTACGGCAGCGCAAGAGACCCAGTACTTC. Encoded protein: CASSTAAQETQYF.

This clone was seen once. The chain recombines TRBV19 with TRBJ2-1; D is ambiguous. The V gene lost 4 bases and the J gene lost 0 bases, with 7 bases spanning the gap. Germline V gene lookup returns CDR1 LNHDA and CDR2 SQIVND (reference sequence). The CDR3 loop spans 14 amino acids. In DNA, the CDR3 is TGTGCCAGTAGTACGGGTTTCTCCTACAATGAGCAGTTCTTC. Translating it yields CASSTGFSYNEQFF. The variable domain in full, with the rest retrieved from reference TRBV19 and TRBJ2-1, is DGGITQSPKYLFRKEGQNVTLSCEQNLNHDAMYWYRQDPGQGLRLIYYSQIVNDFQKGDIAEGYSVSREKKESFPLTVTSAQKNPTAFYLCASSTGFSYNEQFFGPGTRLTVL.

The rearrangement uses TRBV14 and TRBJ2-1; 7 nucleotides match TRBD2. The CDR3 length is 18 residues. CDR1 SGHDN and CDR2 FVKESK come from the germline V gene. The ends lost 0 bases at V and 0 bases at J; junction bases unmatched: 8. CDR3 in amino acids: CASSQDPLSGSSYNEQFF. In DNA, the CDR3 is TGTGCCAGCAGCCAAGATCCCCTTAGCGGGTCCTCCTACAATGAGCAGTTCTTC.

The chain joins TRBV6-5 to TRBJ1-1; D remains ambiguous. This CDR3 spans 15 amino acids. Germline CDR1 is MNHEY and CDR2 is SVGAGI. Trimming stripped 5 bases from V and 2 bases from J, with 15 bases between. The CDR3 coding sequence is TGTGCCAGCAGTCCGGGGATGTACCGAAACACTGAAGCTTTCTTT. Translation gives CASSPGMYRNTEAFF.

The gene calls are TRBV10-3 and TRBJ1-1, with D unclear. The CDR3 is made up of 13 amino acids. V lost 3 bases and J 4 bases, leaving 9 bases between the germline ends. Germline V gives CDR1 ENHRY, CDR2 SYGVKD. This CDR3 is CAISDAGSTEAFF. The CDR3 DNA is TGTGCCATCAGTGACGCCGGGAGCACTGAAGCTTTCTTT.

The chain has TRBV5-1 and TRBJ2-1; 8 bases agree with TRBD2. Germline values: CDR1 SGHRS, CDR2 YFSETQ. The CDR3 consists of 15 residues. V lost 3 bases and J lost 5; bases outside the gene matches: 7. The CDR3 DNA reads TGCGCCAGCAGCTCGACTGGCGGGGGGCACAATGAGCAGTTCTTC. Translation: CASSSTGGGHNEQFF.

This clone was picked up a small number of times. V and J are TRBV6-1 and TRBJ2-1; D unresolved. Germline V lookup: CDR1 MNHNS, CDR2 SASEGT. The ends were cut back, 1 base at V and 2 bases at J, with 9 bases in the middle. This CDR3 is built from 15 residues. Here the CDR3 reads CASSEGADPYNEQFF. Here the CDR3 DNA reads TGTGCCAGCAGTGAAGGGGCAGACCCCTACAATGAGCAGTTCTTC.

This chain uses TRBV7-9 with TRBJ2-1; 7 positions match TRBD2. This CDR3 has 16 residues. The germline V gene encodes CDR1 SEHNR and CDR2 FQNEAQ (reference sequence). J gave up 5 bases and V 4 bases, and 11 bases lay outside the gene matches. CDR3 in DNA: TGTGCCAGCAGCTCAGTCGGGGGGAGAGGCAACAATGAGCAGTTCTTC. Its translation: CASSSVGGRGNNEQFF.

The chain uses TRBV11-2 and TRBJ1-1, with D possibly matching TRBD1 (6 bases). Deletions cut 1 base from V and 4 bases from J, with 13 bases between. From germline, CDR1 is SGHAT and CDR2 FQNNGV. This CDR3 comprises 15 residues. The CDR3 DNA reads TGTGCCAGCAGCTTAGTGGGGGGGCTAGGCACTGAAGCTTTCTTT. Translating gives CASSLVGGLGTEAFF. Based on the CDR3 plus reference TRBV11-2 and TRBJ1-1, the full variable domain is EAGVAQSPRYKIIEKRQSVAFWCNPISGHATLYWYQQILGQGPKLLIQFQNNGVVDDSQLPKDRFSAERLKGVDSTLKIQPAKLEDSAVYLCASSLVGGLGTEAFFGQGTRLTVV.

The J gene is TRBJ2-7, the V gene TRBV7-8; 8 bases map to TRBD1. Germline V gives CDR1 SGHVS, CDR2 FQNEAQ. This CDR3 is built from 13 residues. The V gene end was trimmed by 5 bases and the J gene end by 3 bases; junction bases not matched to a gene: 3. The CDR3 coding sequence is TGTGCCAGCAGCCGGGACAGGCACTACGAGCAGTACTTC. Translation: CASSRDRHYEQYF.

This chain connects TRBV27 to TRBJ1-6; 7 bases are shared with TRBD1. Germline CDR1 MNHEY, CDR2 SMNVEV (reference sequence). CDR3 length: 18 amino acids. Trimming took 3 bases from V and 0 from J; bases not matched to a gene: 8. CDR3 loop: CASSFRDRVSSYNSPLHF. The CDR3 coding sequence is TGTGCCAGCAGTTTCCGCGACAGGGTTAGCTCCTATAATTCACCCCTCCACTTT.

The genes are TRBV2 and TRBJ2-3; unclear D gene. V gave up 5 bases and J gave up 6 bases, with 12 bases separating them. The CDR3 spans 13 residues. The germline gives CDR1 SNHLY, CDR2 FYNNEI. CDR3 DNA: TGTGCCAGCAGTCCTCTACTCAGGGATACGCAGTATTTT. It encodes CASSPLLRDTQYF.

The chain combines TRBV7-2 with TRBJ2-7, with D maybe TRBD2 (7 bases). CDR3 length: 14 residues. V was cut by 6 bases and J by 0 bases, with 12 bases left in between. Germline CDR1 is SGHTA and CDR2 is FQGNSA. The CDR3 loop reads CASSKGGYSYEQYF. CDR3 sequence (DNA): TGTGCCAGCAGTAAGGGGGGGTACTCCTACGAGCAGTACTTC.

In this sample, this clone turned up once. The chain recombines TRBV25-1 with TRBJ2-7, with a possible D match to TRBD1 (7 bases). Between the trimmed V and J ends, which lost 7 bases and 0 bases, there was a span of 16 bases. Per the germline V gene, CDR1 is MGHDK and CDR2 is SYGVNS. CDR3 length equals 15 residues. DNA of the CDR3: TGTGCCAGCACACCTCCAGGGGGGAGCTCCTACGAGCAGTACTTC. Its translation is CASTPPGGSSYEQYF.

The rearrangement links TRBV5-6 to TRBJ1-3; D is uncertain. Between the trimmed V and J ends, which lost 0 bases and 2 bases, there was a span of 9 bases. This CDR3 has 15 residues. CDR1 is SGHDT, CDR2 YYEEEE, per germline. This chain's CDR3 is CASSLAGVAGNTIYF. CDR3 sequence (DNA): TGTGCCAGCAGCTTGGCCGGGGTAGCTGGAAACACCATATATTTT.

The rearrangement joins TRBV29-1 to TRBJ1-1; D is undetermined. V lost 5 bases and J 0 bases, leaving 10 bases between the germline ends. Germline V gene sequence: CDR1 SQVTM, CDR2 ANQGSEA. The CDR3 covers 13 residues. The CDR3 here is CSVWEGLNTEAFF. CDR3 nucleotides: TGCAGCGTTTGGGAGGGATTGAACACTGAAGCTTTCTTT.

The chain employs TRBV27 and TRBJ2-7, with D possibly being TRBD1 (6 bases). The V gene lost 6 bases and the J gene lost 5 bases, with 17 bases spanning the gap. There are 14 residues in the CDR3. The germline CDR1 and CDR2 sequences are MNHEY and SMNVEV (reference sequence). CDR3 protein: CASRPVTGFHEQYF. The CDR3 DNA is TGTGCCAGCAGGCCCGTCACAGGGTTTCACGAGCAGTACTTC.

Only one count was recorded for this clone. The genes are TRBV9 and TRBJ2-2, with 9 bases matching TRBD1. Germline lookup yields CDR1 SGDLS and CDR2 YYNGEE. The length of the CDR3 is 16 residues. V dropped 3 bases and J dropped 2; count of bases not matched to a gene: 5. CDR3 sequence (DNA): TGTGCCAGCAGCGCCAGGACAGGGGTAAACACCGGGGAGCTGTTTTTT. It codes for CASSARTGVNTGELFF. Based on the CDR3 plus reference TRBV9 and TRBJ2-2, the full variable domain is DSGVTQTPKHLITATGQRVTLRCSPRSGDLSVYWYQQSLDQGLQFLIQYYNGEERAKGNILERFSAQQFPDLHSELNLSSLELGDSALYFCASSARTGVNTGELFFGEGSRLTVL.

The J gene is TRBJ1-1, the V gene TRBV25-1; maybe TRBD1 (5 bases). This CDR3 comprises 15 residues. Germline CDR1 MGHDK, CDR2 SYGVNS. V was trimmed by 0 bases and J by 9 bases, leaving 17 bases between them. The CDR3, as DNA: TGTGCCAGCAGTGAATATGACAGAAGTAACGCCAAAGCTTTCTTT. Its translation: CASSEYDRSNAKAFF.

The V call is TRBV6-5, the J call TRBJ1-1; 8 nucleotides align to TRBD1. The junction had 6 bases not matched to a gene; V was cut back by 5 bases and J by 4 bases. Germline V lookup: CDR1 MNHEY, CDR2 SVGAGI. The CDR3 totals 14 residues. CDR3 protein: CASSHGQGATEAFF. The CDR3 nucleotides are TGTGCCAGCAGTCATGGACAGGGAGCCACTGAAGCTTTCTTT.

V is TRBV5-1 and J is TRBJ2-5; TRBD1 is a possible D gene (5 bases). Looked up from germline, CDR1 is SGHRS and CDR2 is YFSETQ. Deletions cut 5 bases from V and 4 bases from J, with 21 bases between. This CDR3 spans 16 amino acids. The CDR3 sequence is CASSLGGRAGGETQYF. CDR3 in DNA: TGCGCCAGCAGTTTAGGCGGCAGGGCAGGTGGAGAGACCCAGTACTTC.

The rearrangement uses TRBV6-5 and TRBJ2-6; no clear D. This CDR3 contains 15 residues. Trimming removed 0 bases from V and 0 bases from J, with 3 bases in between. CDR1 and CDR2 (germline): MNHEY, SVGAGI. The CDR3 spells CASSYSSSGANVLTF. The CDR3 DNA is TGTGCCAGCAGTTACTCGAGCTCTGGGGCCAACGTCCTGACTTTC.

This clone appeared once. The rearrangement uses TRBV7-9 and TRBJ1-1; 12 positions agree with TRBD1. CDR1 is SEHNR and CDR2 is FQNEAQ in the germline V gene (reference sequence). Unmatched junction bases numbered 13, after V lost 6 bases and J lost 2 bases. The CDR3 runs to 18 residues. DNA for the CDR3: TGTGCCAGCAGTTTGTTTTCCCCGGGACAGGGGGCAAACACTGAAGCTTTCTTT. Translation: CASSLFSPGQGANTEAFF.